The sequence of this T cell receptor (beta chain) was determined in a study of CD8 T cells in ankylosing spondylitis. This CDR3 is 15 amino acids long. V was pared by 0 bases and J by 2 bases, with 8 bases between. Germline V lookup: CDR1 MNHEY, CDR2 SVGAGI. Quantitative barcoded 5'-RACE was used to prepare TCR beta libraries. A single record per CDR3 protein comes from TCRdb applying MiXCR to the 5' RACE reads. The data show about 220,000 distinct CDR3 sequences, with roughly 6.6% seen just once and approximately 15% held by the top ten. Turning to this clonotype: As yet, its antigen is unknown.

Study-wide points: Blood from ankylosing spondylitis patients appeared to carry a characteristic roughly 8-variant TCR beta motif. Earlier authors reported some of these motif variants in reactive arthritis synovial fluid and blood. Disease-linked clones displayed a CD8+ phenotype and appeared relatively rarely in peripheral blood.

The genes are TRBV6-5 and TRBJ2-1, with a weak D call TRBD1 (5 bases). The specimen sequenced was blood, either unsorted or a sorted T cell fraction (not recorded which). The receptor was derived from a male donor with ankylosing spondylitis. The CDR3: CASSYSLTAYNEQFF. The CDR3 DNA is TGTGCCAGCAGTTACTCTCTGACAGCCTACAATGAGCAGTTCTTC.